One sample yielded the 18 T cell receptor beta chains listed below, sequenced in a study of T cell responses to AZD1222 COVID-19 vaccine. Sequencing was performed with immunoSEQ multiplex PCR; in TCRdb, only in-frame clones are kept and a portion is missing. The table lists about 130,000 clones, approximately 90% of them singletons. The specimen was peripheral blood, collected on day 0 of AZD1222 vaccination. The receptors shown here come from an adult in good health.

This chain joins TRBV6-1 and TRBJ2-3; 7 bases fit TRBD1. The V gene's germline CDR1 is MNHNS and CDR2 SASEGT. This CDR3 region has 15 residues. The ends lost 3 bases at V and 2 bases at J; junction bases unmatched: 5. The CDR3 DNA is TGTGCCAGCAGTGACCGGACAGGCGCCACAGATACGCAGTATTTT. Encoded protein: CASSDRTGATDTQYF.

Only a few counts were recorded for this clone. The chain couples TRBV4-1 to TRBJ1-5, with a tentative D call TRBD1 (5 bases). Germline CDR1 is MGHRA and CDR2 is YSYEKL. The length of the CDR3 is 14 residues. V was shortened by 0 bases and J by 7 bases, with 10 bases between the two germline ends. The CDR3 sequence: CASSQDPRDQPQHF. In DNA form, the CDR3 reads TGCGCCAGCAGCCAAGATCCCAGGGACCAGCCCCAGCATTTT.

The V call is TRBV18, the J call TRBJ2-3; D not resolved. The V and J ends lost 5 bases and 1 base respectively, with 4 bases between them. CDR1 KGHSH and CDR2 LQKENI come from the germline V gene. The CDR3 has 12 amino acids. CDR3 residues: CASSLRTDTQYF. The CDR3 region has the DNA TGTGCCAGCTCATTGCGCACAGATACGCAGTATTTT.

The CDR3 loop is CASSFSGENTDTQYF. For the CDR3, the DNA is TGTGCCAGCAGCTTTAGCGGGGAGAACACAGATACGCAGTATTTT. The chain recombines TRBV7-2 with TRBJ2-3; TRBD2 matches at 8 bases. The CDR3 is 15 residues long. V dropped 3 bases and J dropped 2; count of bases not matched to a gene: 4. Germline-derived CDR1 and CDR2 are SGHTA and FQGNSA.

The gene calls are TRBV3-1 (or the pseudogene TRBV3-2) and TRBJ2-5; the match to TRBD2 covers 9 bases. V dropped 4 bases and J dropped 2; count of bases not matched to a gene: 11. This CDR3 contains 17 residues. Germline V gene lookup returns CDR1 LGHDT and CDR2 YNNKEL (reference sequence). The CDR3 sequence: CASSPGILAGQQETQYF. In DNA form, the CDR3 reads TGTGCCAGCAGCCCGGGGATACTAGCGGGTCAACAAGAGACCCAGTACTTC.

This clone was observed a handful of times. The rearrangement links TRBV7-2 to TRBJ2-2; TRBD2 is a possible D gene (5 bases). V was trimmed by 1 base and J by 5 bases, leaving 11 bases between them. The CDR3 is 15 residues long. Germline CDR1 and CDR2: SGHTA and FQGNSA. CDR3 in amino acids: CASSLEPGGTGELFF. CDR3 in DNA: TGTGCCAGCAGCTTAGAGCCAGGCGGGACCGGGGAGCTGTTTTTT.

This CDR3 reads CASSEGTPGEQYF. As DNA, the CDR3 is TGTGCCAGCAGCGAGGGGACCCCAGGAGAGCAGTACTTC. J is TRBJ2-7 and V is TRBV9, with D perhaps matching TRBD1 or TRBD2 (5 bases each). Trimming took off 3 bases at V and 7 bases at J, with 14 bases between the two ends. Germline loops: CDR1 SGDLS, CDR2 YYNGEE. The CDR3 runs 13 residues.

The J gene is TRBJ2-1, the V gene TRBV28; 7 bases match TRBD2. The V segment lost 3 bases and the J segment 8 bases; nucleotides outside the gene matches: 22. The CDR3 is 19 residues long. The germline CDR1 and CDR2 sequences are MDHEN and SYDVKM. This CDR3 is CASSFGLRGDGLVSDEQFF. In DNA, the CDR3 is TGTGCCAGCAGTTTTGGGCTACGCGGGGACGGACTAGTGAGCGATGAGCAGTTCTTC.

The rearrangement joins TRBV9 to TRBJ2-2; 7 bases are shared with TRBD2. V shed 2 bases and J 3 bases; nucleotides not matched to a gene: 4. The CDR3 is 15 amino acids. Germline V lookup: CDR1 SGDLS, CDR2 YYNGEE. CDR3 sequence (DNA): TGTGCCAGCAGCGTTTGGGGAGGGGACACCGGGGAGCTGTTTTTT. It codes for CASSVWGGDTGELFF.

V gene TRBV19 combines with J gene TRBJ2-1; no reliable D call. The CDR3 has 11 amino acids. Per the germline V gene, CDR1 is LNHDA and CDR2 is SQIVND (reference sequence). V dropped 5 bases and J dropped 9 bases, with 8 bases sitting between them. The CDR3 protein is CASSLAREQFF. Written as DNA, the CDR3 is TGTGCCAGTAGTTTAGCACGTGAGCAGTTCTTC.

The genes are TRBV27 and TRBJ1-4; the D gene is possibly TRBD1 (5 bases). The CDR3 extends over 14 amino acids. With 6 bases removed from V and 4 bases from J, the gap between germline ends came to 12 bases. Germline loops: CDR1 MNHEY, CDR2 SMNVEV (reference sequence). The CDR3 bases are TGTGCCAGCAGCCAGGGTCCATATAATGAAAAACTGTTTTTT. It specifies CASSQGPYNEKLFF.

CDR3: CSFRDREYEQYF. In nucleotides, the CDR3 is TGCAGCTTCCGGGACAGAGAATACGAGCAGTACTTC. This sequence joins TRBV29-1 and TRBJ2-7, with TRBD1 matching over 7 bases. Germline assignment: CDR1 SQVTM and CDR2 ANQGSEA. The V and J ends lost 8 bases and 4 bases, in that order; junction bases with no gene match: 8. The CDR3 has 12 residues.

V and J are TRBV5-1 and TRBJ1-1; possibly TRBD1 for D (6 bases). The CDR3 contains 14 residues. The germline V gene encodes CDR1 SGHRS and CDR2 YFSETQ. V lost 4 bases, J lost 0 bases, and 10 bases lay in between. CDR3 sequence reads: CASSPTGMNTEAFF. The DNA for the CDR3 is TGCGCCAGCAGCCCGACAGGCATGAACACTGAAGCTTTCTTT.

The J gene is TRBJ2-3, the V gene TRBV28; TRBD1 agrees at 10 bases. V trimming: 8 bases; J trimming: 6 bases; junction bases outside the gene matches: 5. The V gene's germline CDR1 is MDHEN and CDR2 SYDVKM. The CDR3 is 13 amino acids. CDR3 nucleotide sequence: TGTGCCAGCCGGACAGGGGGGAGGGATACGCAGTATTTT. Its translation is CASRTGGRDTQYF.

This clone has only a few counts. CDR3 DNA sequence: TGTGCCAGCACCGGAGCTCTAGCGGGGGGCACAGATACGCAGTATTTT. Its protein product is CASTGALAGGTDTQYF. This chain connects TRBV5-5 to TRBJ2-3; 10 bases map to TRBD2. The CDR3 runs to 16 residues. Per the germline V gene, CDR1 is SGHKS and CDR2 is YYEKEE (reference sequence). The junction had 8 bases not matched to a gene; V was cut back by 6 bases and J by 1 base.

The chain uses TRBV27 and TRBJ1-1, with D unclear. Looked up from germline, CDR1 is MNHEY and CDR2 is SMNVEV (reference sequence). This CDR3 is 16 amino acids long. Trimming left V 0 bases short and J 7 bases short, with 18 bases between. The CDR3 region is CASSLSRGSLPNEAFF. Written as DNA, the CDR3 is TGTGCCAGCAGTTTATCTCGTGGGTCGTTACCTAATGAAGCTTTCTTT.

The chain combines TRBV27 with TRBJ1-1; TRBD1 is a possible D gene (5 bases). CDR3 length equals 13 residues. Trimming took 4 bases from V and 8 from J, leaving 14 bases between them. Germline V lookup: CDR1 MNHEY, CDR2 SMNVEV (reference sequence). This CDR3 reads CASSSPNRPEAFF. CDR3 nucleotide sequence: TGTGCCAGCAGTTCCCCGAACAGGCCAGAAGCTTTCTTT.

The gene calls are TRBV23-1 and TRBJ1-3; D gene uncertain. Being an ORF, TRBV23-1 has a function that is uncertain. This CDR3 contains 23 residues. The V end was cut by 0 bases, the J end by 2 bases, with 32 bases between. The CDR3 protein is CASSQSPFWPAVRIAGAGNTIYF. In DNA form, the CDR3 reads TGCGCCAGCAGTCAATCACCCTTTTGGCCAGCAGTTAGGATTGCTGGTGCTGGAAACACCATATATTTT.